Sequencing of this TCR beta chain was carried out in a study of blood T cell repertoires in COVID-19. Study-wide context: The United States, Italy and Spain provided the acute and convalescent COVID-19 samples. Sample material is recorded as cDNA or gDNA derived from T cells, B-cell-depleted T cells, or PBMCs.

Original processing methods: How many nucleated cells were present was estimated from reference gene primer amplification. Profiled with immunoSEQ multiplex PCR; TCRdb holds only in-frame clones, not every one. V and J calls and clone size follow that table, whereas D and trimming were derived from the DNA. This table has around 260,000 clones, approximately 86% appearing once. Germline V gives CDR1 SGHRS, CDR2 YFSETQ. V was cut by 3 bases and J by 1 base, with 11 bases left in between. The CDR3 has 15 amino acids. Enrolled during active infection, Seattle patients were then followed longitudinally. Sequencing was carried out using peripheral blood. The receptor comes from an older woman with COVID-19, enrolled during active disease. The V gene is TRBV5-1, the J gene TRBJ1-3, with D possibly being TRBD1 (6 bases). As DNA, the CDR3 is TGCGCCAGCAGCTCGGCGGGGGCGTCTGGAAACACCATATATTTT. Translation gives CASSSAGASGNTIYF.